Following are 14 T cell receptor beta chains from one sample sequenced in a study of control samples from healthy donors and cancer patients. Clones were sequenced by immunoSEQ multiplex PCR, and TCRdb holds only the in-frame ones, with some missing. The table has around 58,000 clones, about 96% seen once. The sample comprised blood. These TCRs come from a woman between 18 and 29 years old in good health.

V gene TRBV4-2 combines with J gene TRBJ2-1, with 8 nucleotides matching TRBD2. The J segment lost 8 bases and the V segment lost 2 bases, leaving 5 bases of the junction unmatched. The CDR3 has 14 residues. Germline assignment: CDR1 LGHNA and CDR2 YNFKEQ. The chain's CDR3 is CASSQRGGLDEQFF. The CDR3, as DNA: TGTGCCAGCAGCCAACGGGGGGGCTTGGATGAGCAGTTCTTC.

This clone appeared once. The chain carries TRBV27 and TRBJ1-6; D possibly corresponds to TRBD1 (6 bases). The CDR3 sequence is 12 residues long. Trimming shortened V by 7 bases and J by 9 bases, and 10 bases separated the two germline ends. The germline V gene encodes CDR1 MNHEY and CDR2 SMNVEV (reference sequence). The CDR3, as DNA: TGTGCCAGCAAATCAGGGGTTTCACCCCTCCACTTT. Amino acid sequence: CASKSGVSPLHF.

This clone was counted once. CDR3 protein: CASRKQGQGNTEAFF. The DNA for the CDR3 is TGTGCCAGCAGGAAACAGGGGCAAGGAAACACTGAAGCTTTCTTT. The chain links TRBV7-2 to TRBJ1-1; 7 bases are a match to TRBD1. Trimming removed 6 bases from V and 2 bases from J; junction bases left unmatched: 9. CDR1 and CDR2 from the germline V gene are SGHTA and FQGNSA. The CDR3 loop spans 15 amino acids.

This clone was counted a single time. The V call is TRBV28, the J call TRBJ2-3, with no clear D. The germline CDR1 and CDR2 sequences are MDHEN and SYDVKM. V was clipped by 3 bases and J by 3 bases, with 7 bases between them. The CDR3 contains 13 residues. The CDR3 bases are TGTGCCAGCAGTTTTCGGCAAACAGATACGCAGTATTTT. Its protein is CASSFRQTDTQYF. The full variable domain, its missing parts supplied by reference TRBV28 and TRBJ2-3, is DVKVTQSSRYLVKRTGEKVFLECVQDMDHENMFWYRQDPGLGLRLIYFSYDVKMKEKGDIPEGYSVSREKKERFSLILESASTNQTSMYLCASSFRQTDTQYFGPGTRLTVL.

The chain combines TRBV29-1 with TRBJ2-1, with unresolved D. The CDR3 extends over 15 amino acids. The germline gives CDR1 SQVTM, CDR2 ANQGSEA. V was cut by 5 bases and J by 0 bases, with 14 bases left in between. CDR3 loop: CSVTSKSSSYNEQFF. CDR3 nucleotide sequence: TGCAGCGTTACCTCGAAGTCGAGCTCCTACAATGAGCAGTTCTTC.

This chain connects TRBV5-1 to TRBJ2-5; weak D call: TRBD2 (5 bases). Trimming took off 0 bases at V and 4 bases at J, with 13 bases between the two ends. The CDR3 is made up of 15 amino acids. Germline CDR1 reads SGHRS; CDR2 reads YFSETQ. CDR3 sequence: CASSLESGGAETQYF. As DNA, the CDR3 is TGCGCCAGCAGCTTGGAATCAGGAGGCGCAGAGACCCAGTACTTC.

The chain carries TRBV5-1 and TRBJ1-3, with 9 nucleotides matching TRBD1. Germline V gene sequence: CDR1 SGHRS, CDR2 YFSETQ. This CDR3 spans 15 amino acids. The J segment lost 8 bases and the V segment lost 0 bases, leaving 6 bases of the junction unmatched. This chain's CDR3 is CASSLAQGARDTIYF. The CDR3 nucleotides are TGCGCCAGCAGCTTGGCACAGGGGGCGAGGGACACCATATATTTT.

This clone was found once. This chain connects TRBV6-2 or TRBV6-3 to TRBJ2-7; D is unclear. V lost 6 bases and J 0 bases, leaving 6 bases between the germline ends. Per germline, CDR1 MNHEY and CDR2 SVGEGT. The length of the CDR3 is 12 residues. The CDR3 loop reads CASSSSSYEQYF. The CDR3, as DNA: TGTGCCAGCAGCTCCTCCTCCTACGAGCAGTACTTC.

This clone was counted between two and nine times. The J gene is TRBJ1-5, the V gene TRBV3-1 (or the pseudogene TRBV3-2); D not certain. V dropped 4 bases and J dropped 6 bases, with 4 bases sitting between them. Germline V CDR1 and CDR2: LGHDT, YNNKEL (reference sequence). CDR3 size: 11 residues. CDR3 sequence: CASSRGQPQHF. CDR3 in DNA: TGTGCCAGCAGCCGGGGTCAGCCCCAGCATTTT.

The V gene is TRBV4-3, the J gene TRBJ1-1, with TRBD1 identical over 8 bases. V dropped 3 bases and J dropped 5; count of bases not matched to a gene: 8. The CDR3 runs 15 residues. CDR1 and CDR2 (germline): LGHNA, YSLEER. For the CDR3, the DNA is TGCGCCAGCAGCCAGAACAACAGGGGGGTTACTGAAGCTTTCTTT. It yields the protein CASSQNNRGVTEAFF.

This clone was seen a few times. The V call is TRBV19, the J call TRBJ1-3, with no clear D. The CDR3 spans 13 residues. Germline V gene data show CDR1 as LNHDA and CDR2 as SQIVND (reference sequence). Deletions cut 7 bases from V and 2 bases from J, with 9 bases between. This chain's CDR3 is CASNGVPGNTIYF. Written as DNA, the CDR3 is TGTGCCAGTAATGGGGTCCCTGGAAACACCATATATTTT.

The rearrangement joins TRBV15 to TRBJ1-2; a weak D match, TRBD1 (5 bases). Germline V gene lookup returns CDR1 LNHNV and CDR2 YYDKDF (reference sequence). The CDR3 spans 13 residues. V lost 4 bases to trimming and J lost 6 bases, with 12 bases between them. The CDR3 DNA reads TGTGCCACCAGCAAGCAGGGTCGGAATGGCTACACCTTC. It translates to CATSKQGRNGYTF.

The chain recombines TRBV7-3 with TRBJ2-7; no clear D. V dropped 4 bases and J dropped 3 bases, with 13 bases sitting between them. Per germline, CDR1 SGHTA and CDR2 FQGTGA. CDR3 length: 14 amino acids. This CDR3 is CASSSSTPLYEQYF. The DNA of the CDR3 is TGTGCCAGCAGCTCCTCCACCCCCCTCTACGAGCAGTACTTC.

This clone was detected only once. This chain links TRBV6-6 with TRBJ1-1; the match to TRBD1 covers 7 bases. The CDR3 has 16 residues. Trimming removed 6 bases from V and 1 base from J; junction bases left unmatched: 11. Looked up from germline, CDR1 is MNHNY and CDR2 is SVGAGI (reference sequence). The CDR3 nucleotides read TGTGCCAGCAGCTCTTCTCCCGGGACAGCGAACACTGAAGCTTTCTTT. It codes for CASSSSPGTANTEAFF.